The following is a T cell receptor (beta chain) sequence with its context. Its specificity is not known. The data were obtained in a study of tumor-infiltrating lymphocytes in localized non-small cell lung cancer. Study-level information: Tumor tissue and non-adjacent uninvolved lung came from each patient. General study results and limits: Higher tumor T cell infiltration than in uninvolved lung was supported by TCRbeta sequencing. Only some patients had TCR sequencing, depending on available tissue. Different pieces of the same tissue were used for each assay.

Sequencing used immunoSEQ multiplex PCR; TCRdb keeps in-frame clones, though not all of them. The repertoire holds about 6,500 clones, approximately 67% seen once, with roughly an eighth in the top ten. From germline, CDR1 is SGHTA and CDR2 FQGNSA. CDR3 length equals 15 residues. Between the trimmed V and J ends, which lost 3 bases and 8 bases, there was a span of 14 bases. The sequence derives from a human donor with non-small cell lung cancer. Sequencing used uninvolved lung tissue not adjacent to the tumor. The V gene is TRBV7-2, the J gene TRBJ1-6; D not certain. CDR3 protein: CASSFISRTYSPLHF. As DNA, the CDR3 is TGTGCCAGCAGCTTCATCAGTCGGACCTATTCACCCCTCCACTTT.